Sequencing of this TCR beta chain was carried out in a study of T cell changes during pregnancy in multiple sclerosis. The data were produced by immunoSEQ multiplex PCR, yet TCRdb's version contains in-frame clones alone and is incomplete. The sample lists 75,000 to 100,000 clones, just over 90% occurring once. V was clipped by 4 bases and J by 8 bases; unmatched bases: 10. The CDR3 is made up of 15 amino acids. Germline CDR1 MNHNY, CDR2 SVGAGI (reference sequence). The source of this sequence is a female donor in good health, enrolled as a control in a pregnancy study. The input for sequencing was peripheral blood, taken after pregnancy. The rearrangement uses TRBV6-6 and TRBJ1-2; 10 positions agree with TRBD1. CDR3 sequence (DNA): TGTGCCAGCAGTTCCCCCCGGACAGGGGGTAACGGCTACACCTTC. Protein: CASSSPRTGGNGYTF.